Below, one TCR beta chain is given with its context. This record comes from a study of blood T cell repertoires in COVID-19. Study at large: Researchers got acute and convalescent COVID-19 samples from the United States, Italy and Spain.

TCRdb's copy holds only in-frame clones and misses some; the assay was immunoSEQ multiplex PCR. This table has around 95,000 clones, approximately 80% appearing once. The CDR3 sequence is 19 residues long. The V gene's germline CDR1 is LNHNV and CDR2 YYDKDF (reference sequence). Trimming took 3 bases from V and 0 from J; bases not matched to a gene: 10. The chain uses TRBV15 and TRBJ2-3; 12 positions match TRBD2. The receptor was isolated from a man aged 50 to 59 with active or convalescent COVID-19. Sequenced input: peripheral blood. The CDR3, as DNA: TGTGCCACCAGCAGCTTCACAGGGACTAGCGGGTCTAGCACAGATACGCAGTATTTT. It is translated as CATSSFTGTSGSSTDTQYF.